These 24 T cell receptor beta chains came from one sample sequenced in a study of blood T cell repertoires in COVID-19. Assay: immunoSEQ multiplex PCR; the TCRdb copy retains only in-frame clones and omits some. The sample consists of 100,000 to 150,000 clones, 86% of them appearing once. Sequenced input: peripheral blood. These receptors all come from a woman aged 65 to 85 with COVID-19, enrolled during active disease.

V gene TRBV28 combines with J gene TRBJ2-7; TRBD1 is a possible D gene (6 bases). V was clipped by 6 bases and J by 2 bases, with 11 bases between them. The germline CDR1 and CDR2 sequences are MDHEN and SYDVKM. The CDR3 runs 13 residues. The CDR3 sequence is CASRPTGTYEQYF. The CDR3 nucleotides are TGTGCCAGCAGGCCGACAGGTACCTACGAGCAGTACTTC.

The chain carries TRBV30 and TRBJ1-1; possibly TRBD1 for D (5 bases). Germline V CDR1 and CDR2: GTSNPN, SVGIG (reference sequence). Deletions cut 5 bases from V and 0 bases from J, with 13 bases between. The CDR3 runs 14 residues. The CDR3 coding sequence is TGTGCCTGGGACGCAGGGAAGATGAACACTGAAGCTTTCTTT. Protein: CAWDAGKMNTEAFF.

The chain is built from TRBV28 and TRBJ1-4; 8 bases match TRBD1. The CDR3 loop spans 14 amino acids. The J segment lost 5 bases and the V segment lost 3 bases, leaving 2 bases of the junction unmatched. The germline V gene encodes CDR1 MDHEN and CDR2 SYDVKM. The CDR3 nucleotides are TGTGCCAGCAGTTTCGGGACAGGAAATGAAAAACTGTTTTTT. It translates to CASSFGTGNEKLFF.

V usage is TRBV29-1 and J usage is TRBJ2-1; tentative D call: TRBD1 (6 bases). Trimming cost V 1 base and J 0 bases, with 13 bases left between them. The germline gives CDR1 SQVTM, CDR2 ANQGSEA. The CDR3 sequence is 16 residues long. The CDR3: CSVEVLRTVSYNEQFF. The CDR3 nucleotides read TGCAGCGTTGAAGTCCTGAGGACAGTCTCCTACAATGAGCAGTTCTTC.

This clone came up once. The CDR3 region is CASSLGAGLEKLFF. CDR3 nucleotides: TGTGCCAGCAGCTTAGGGGCAGGGCTTGAAAAACTGTTTTTT. The J gene is TRBJ1-4, the V gene TRBV7-2, with TRBD1 as a possible D gene (5 bases). The CDR3 contains 14 residues. The V gene lost 1 base and the J gene lost 7 bases, with 10 bases spanning the gap. Germline V CDR1 and CDR2: SGHTA, FQGNSA.

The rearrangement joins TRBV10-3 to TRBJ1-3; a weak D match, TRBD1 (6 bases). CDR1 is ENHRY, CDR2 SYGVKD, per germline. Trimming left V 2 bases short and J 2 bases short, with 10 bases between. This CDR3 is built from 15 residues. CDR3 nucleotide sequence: TGTGCCATCAGTGAGACAGGGACAACTGGAAACACCATATATTTT. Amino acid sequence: CAISETGTTGNTIYF.

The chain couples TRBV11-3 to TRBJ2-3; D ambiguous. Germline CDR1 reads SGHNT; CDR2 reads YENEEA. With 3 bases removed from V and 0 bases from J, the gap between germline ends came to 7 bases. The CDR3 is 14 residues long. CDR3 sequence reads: CASSLAASTDTQYF. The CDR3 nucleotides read TGTGCCAGCAGCTTGGCGGCCAGCACAGATACGCAGTATTTT.

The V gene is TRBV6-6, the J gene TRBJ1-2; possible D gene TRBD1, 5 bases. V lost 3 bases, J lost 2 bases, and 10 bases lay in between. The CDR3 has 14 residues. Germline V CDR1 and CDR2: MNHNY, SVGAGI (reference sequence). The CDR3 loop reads CASSYLGGNYGYTF. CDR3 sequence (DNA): TGTGCCAGCAGTTATCTTGGGGGGAACTATGGCTACACCTTC.

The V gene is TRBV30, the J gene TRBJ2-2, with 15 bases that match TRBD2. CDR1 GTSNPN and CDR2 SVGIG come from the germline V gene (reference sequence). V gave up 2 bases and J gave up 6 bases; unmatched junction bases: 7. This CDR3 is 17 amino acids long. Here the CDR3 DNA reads TGTGCCTGGAGTATGGGACTAGCGGGGGGCAGATCCGGGGAGCTGTTTTTT. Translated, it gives CAWSMGLAGGRSGELFF.

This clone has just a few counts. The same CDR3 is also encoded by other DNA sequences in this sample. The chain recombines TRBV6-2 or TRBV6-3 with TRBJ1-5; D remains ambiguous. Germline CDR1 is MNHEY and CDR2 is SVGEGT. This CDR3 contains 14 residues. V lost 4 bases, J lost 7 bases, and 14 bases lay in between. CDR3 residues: CASSSDSPGQPQHF. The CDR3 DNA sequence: TGTGCCAGCAGTTCGGATTCCCCGGGGCAGCCCCAGCATTTT.

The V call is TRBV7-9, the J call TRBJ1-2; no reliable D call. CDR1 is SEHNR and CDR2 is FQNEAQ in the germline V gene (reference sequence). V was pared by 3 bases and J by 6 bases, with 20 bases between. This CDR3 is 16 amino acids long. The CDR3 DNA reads TGTGCCAGCAGCTTCGGTTCCACGGGGAAAGCAGATGGCTACACCTTC. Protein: CASSFGSTGKADGYTF.

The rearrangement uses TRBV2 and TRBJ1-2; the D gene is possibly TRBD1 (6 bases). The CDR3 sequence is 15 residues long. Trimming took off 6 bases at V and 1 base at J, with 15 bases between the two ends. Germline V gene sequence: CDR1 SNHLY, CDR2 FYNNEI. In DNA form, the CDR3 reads TGTGCCAGCAGAATGGGGCAGGGGTTTAACTATGGCTACACCTTC. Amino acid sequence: CASRMGQGFNYGYTF.

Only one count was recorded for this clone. CDR3: CAWNPPPLGGEQYF. CDR3 DNA sequence: TGTGCCTGGAATCCACCACCCCTCGGGGGCGAGCAGTACTTC. The V gene is TRBV30, the J gene TRBJ2-7, with TRBD2 as a possible D gene (6 bases). CDR1 and CDR2 from the germline V gene are GTSNPN and SVGIG (reference sequence). CDR3 length: 14 amino acids. Trimming left V 4 bases short and J 6 bases short, with 19 bases between.

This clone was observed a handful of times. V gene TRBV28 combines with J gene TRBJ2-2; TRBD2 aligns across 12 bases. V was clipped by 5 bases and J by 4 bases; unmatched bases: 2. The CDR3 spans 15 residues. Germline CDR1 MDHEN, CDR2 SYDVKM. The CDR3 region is CASSEGLAGTGELFF. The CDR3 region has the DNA TGTGCCAGCAGTGAGGGACTAGCGGGCACCGGGGAGCTGTTTTTT.

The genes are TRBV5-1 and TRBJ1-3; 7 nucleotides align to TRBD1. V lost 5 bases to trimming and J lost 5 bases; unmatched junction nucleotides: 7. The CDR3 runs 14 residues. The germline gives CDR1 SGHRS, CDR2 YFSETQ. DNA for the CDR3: TGCGCCAGCAGTCCGGGACAGTTAAGAAACACCATATATTTT. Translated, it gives CASSPGQLRNTIYF.

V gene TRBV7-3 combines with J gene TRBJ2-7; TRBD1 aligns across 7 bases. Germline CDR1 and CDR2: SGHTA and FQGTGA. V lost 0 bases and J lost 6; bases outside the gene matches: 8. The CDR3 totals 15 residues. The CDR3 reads CASSLTRGQGGEQYF. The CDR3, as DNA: TGTGCCAGCAGCTTAACGAGGGGGCAGGGCGGCGAGCAGTACTTC.

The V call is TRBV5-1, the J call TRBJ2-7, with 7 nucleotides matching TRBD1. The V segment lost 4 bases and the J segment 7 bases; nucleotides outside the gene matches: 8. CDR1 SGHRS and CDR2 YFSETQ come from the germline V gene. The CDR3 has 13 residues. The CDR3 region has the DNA TGCGCCAGCAGCCGGGACAGTGTACGGGAGCAGTACTTC. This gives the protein CASSRDSVREQYF.

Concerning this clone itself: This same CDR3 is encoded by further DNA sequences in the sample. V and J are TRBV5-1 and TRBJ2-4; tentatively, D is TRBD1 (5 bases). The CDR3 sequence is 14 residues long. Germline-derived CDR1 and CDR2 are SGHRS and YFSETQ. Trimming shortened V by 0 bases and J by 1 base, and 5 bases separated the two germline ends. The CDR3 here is CASSLDRAKNIQYF. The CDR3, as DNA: TGCGCCAGCAGCTTGGACAGGGCCAAAAACATTCAGTACTTC.

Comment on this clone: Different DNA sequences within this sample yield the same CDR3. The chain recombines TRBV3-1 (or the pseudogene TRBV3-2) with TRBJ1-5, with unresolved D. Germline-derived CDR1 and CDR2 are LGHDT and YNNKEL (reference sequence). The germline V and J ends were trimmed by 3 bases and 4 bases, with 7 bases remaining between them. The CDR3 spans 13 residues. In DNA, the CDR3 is TGTGCCAGCAGCCAGGGAGGGAATCAGCCCCAGCATTTT. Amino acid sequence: CASSQGGNQPQHF.

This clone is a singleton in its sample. The CDR3 region is CASIERGRGETQYF. DNA of the CDR3: TGTGCCAGCATAGAAAGGGGGCGGGGTGAGACCCAGTACTTC. This sequence joins TRBV6-5 and TRBJ2-5; a weak D match, TRBD1 (7 bases). The CDR3 runs 14 residues. Trimming took 7 bases from V and 5 from J, leaving 17 bases between them. Looked up from germline, CDR1 is MNHEY and CDR2 is SVGAGI.

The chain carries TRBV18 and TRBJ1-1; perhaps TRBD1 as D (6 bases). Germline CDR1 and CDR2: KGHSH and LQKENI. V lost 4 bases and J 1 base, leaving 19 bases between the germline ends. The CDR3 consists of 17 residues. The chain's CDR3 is CASSLWNLRGGNTEAFF. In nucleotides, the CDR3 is TGTGCCAGCTCACTCTGGAATCTCAGGGGCGGGAACACTGAAGCTTTCTTT.

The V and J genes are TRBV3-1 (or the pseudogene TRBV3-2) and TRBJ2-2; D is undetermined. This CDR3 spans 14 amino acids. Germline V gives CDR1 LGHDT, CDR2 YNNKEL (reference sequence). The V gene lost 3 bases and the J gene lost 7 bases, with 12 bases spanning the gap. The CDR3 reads CASSHSLDIGELFF. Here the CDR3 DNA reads TGTGCCAGCAGCCACTCCCTTGACATCGGGGAGCTGTTTTTT.

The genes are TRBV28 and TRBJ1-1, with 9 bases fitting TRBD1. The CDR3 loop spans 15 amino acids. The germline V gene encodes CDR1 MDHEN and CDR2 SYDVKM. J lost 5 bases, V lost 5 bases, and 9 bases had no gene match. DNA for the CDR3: TGTGCCAGCAGTCCGGGGGACAGGGAGGGAACTGAAGCTTTCTTT. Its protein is CASSPGDREGTEAFF.

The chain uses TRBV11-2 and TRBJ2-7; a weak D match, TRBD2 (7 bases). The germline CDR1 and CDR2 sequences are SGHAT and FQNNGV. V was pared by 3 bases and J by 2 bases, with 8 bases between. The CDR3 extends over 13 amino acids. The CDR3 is CASSFGGPYEQYF. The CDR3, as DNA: TGTGCCAGCAGCTTCGGGGGGCCCTACGAGCAGTACTTC.